Below, 24 T cell receptor beta chains from the same sample are listed, as sequenced in a study of beta chain features in type 1 diabetes. Findings and limits, study-wide: Type 1 diabetes patients had TCRB CDR3s that were shorter (moderately but significantly so) in all four CD4+ subsets.

Isolated RNA was reverse transcribed in full, so expressed TCRB transcripts were sequenced. Repertoires were generated with immunoSEQ multiplex PCR, while TCRdb's copy carries only in-frame clones and drops some. The sample includes about 240,000 clones, over 11% of them seen just once. Their antigen targets remain unknown. Sequenced material: naive CD4+ T cells from blood. Receptors were obtained from a man aged 30 to 45 with type 1 diabetes.

This clone has just a few counts. V is TRBV7-9 and J is TRBJ1-1; the D gene is possibly TRBD1 (5 bases). Per germline, CDR1 SEHNR and CDR2 FQNEAQ (reference sequence). CDR3 length equals 15 residues. V was cut by 0 bases and J by 4 bases, with 12 bases left in between. CDR3 loop: CASSLAFRVGTEAFF. The CDR3 DNA follows: TGTGCCAGCAGCTTAGCTTTCAGGGTCGGCACTGAAGCTTTCTTT. The variable domain in full, completed from reference TRBV7-9 and TRBJ1-1, reads DTGVSQNPRHKITKRGQNVTFRCDPISEHNRLYWYRQTLGQGPEFLTYFQNEAQLEKSRLLSDRFSAERPKGSFSTLEIQRTEQGDSAMYLCASSLAFRVGTEAFFGQGTRLTVV.

The rearrangement joins TRBV6-1 to TRBJ2-3, with 7 bases lining up with TRBD1. Unmatched junction bases numbered 8, after V lost 6 bases and J lost 2 bases. The CDR3 runs to 15 residues. Germline V gene sequence: CDR1 MNHNS, CDR2 SASEGT. The CDR3 nucleotides read TGTGCCAGCAGCCCGAAGGGACAGTTCACAGATACGCAGTATTTT. Its translation is CASSPKGQFTDTQYF.

This chain joins TRBV7-6 and TRBJ2-3; possible D gene TRBD2, 6 bases. The germline V gene encodes CDR1 SGHVS and CDR2 FNYEAQ. The CDR3 consists of 16 residues. Between the trimmed V and J ends, which lost 2 bases and 7 bases, there was a span of 19 bases. This chain's CDR3 is CASSLPGASEGNTQYF. The CDR3 region has the DNA TGTGCCAGCAGCTTACCGGGAGCGAGCGAGGGGAATACGCAGTATTTT. The variable domain in full, completed from reference TRBV7-6 and TRBJ2-3, reads GAGVSQSPRYKVTKRGQDVALRCDPISGHVSLYWYRQALGQGPEFLTYFNYEAQQDKSGLPNDRFSAERPEGSISTLTIQRTEQRDSAMYRCASSLPGASEGNTQYFGPGTRLTVL.

V gene TRBV4-1 combines with J gene TRBJ1-3, with 9 nucleotides matching TRBD1. Germline CDR1 is MGHRA and CDR2 is YSYEKL. This CDR3 contains 16 residues. V dropped 3 bases and J dropped 3; count of bases not matched to a gene: 6. The CDR3 spells CASSQGDRVVGNTIYF. The CDR3, as DNA: TGCGCCAGCAGCCAGGGGGACAGGGTGGTTGGAAACACCATATATTTT.

This clone has a handful of counts. The chain is built from TRBV19 and TRBJ2-2; 10 bases map to TRBD1. CDR1 is LNHDA and CDR2 is SQIVND in the germline V gene (reference sequence). The length of the CDR3 is 14 residues. Unmatched junction bases numbered 7, after V lost 7 bases and J lost 8 bases. The CDR3 loop is CASTLDRGFGELFF. Written as DNA, the CDR3 is TGTGCCAGTACCCTGGACAGGGGGTTTGGGGAGCTGTTTTTT.

This clone showed up just a few times. The V call is TRBV6-1, the J call TRBJ1-4; 7 bases fit TRBD1. The germline gives CDR1 MNHNS, CDR2 SASEGT. Germline trimming cut 3 bases from V and 8 bases from J; bases unmatched to any gene: 3. There are 13 residues in the CDR3. The CDR3 loop is CASSERGREKLFF. In nucleotides, the CDR3 is TGTGCCAGCAGTGAGAGGGGGCGGGAAAAACTGTTTTTT.

This clone was observed a few times. The chain recombines TRBV29-1 with TRBJ2-3; 7 bases line up with TRBD2. The CDR3 extends over 14 amino acids. With 1 base clipped from V and 6 bases from J, the junction kept 7 bases outside the gene matches. From germline, CDR1 is SQVTM and CDR2 ANQGSEA. CDR3 coding DNA: TGCAGCGTTGAAGCCCGACTAGCCGGGGATACGCAGTATTTT. This translates into CSVEARLAGDTQYF.

The chain recombines TRBV6-1 with TRBJ1-2; maybe TRBD1 (5 bases). V was cut by 3 bases and J by 8 bases, with 16 bases left in between. CDR3 size: 14 residues. Looked up from germline, CDR1 is MNHNS and CDR2 is SASEGT. This chain's CDR3 is CASSDQRFGGGYTF. In DNA form, the CDR3 reads TGTGCCAGCAGTGATCAGAGGTTCGGGGGGGGCTACACCTTC.

The V and J genes are TRBV5-4 and TRBJ2-1; D may be TRBD2 (6 bases). CDR3 length: 15 residues. Germline CDR1 and CDR2: SGHNT and YYREEE (reference sequence). The V end lost 4 bases, the J end lost 0 bases, and 11 bases lay between the germline ends. For the CDR3, the DNA is TGTGCCAGCAGCCCCGGGGGTCTCTCCTACAATGAGCAGTTCTTC. Its translation is CASSPGGLSYNEQFF.

This rearrangement joins TRBV9 to TRBJ1-4; TRBD1 matches at 9 bases. V gave up 2 bases and J gave up 7 bases; unmatched junction bases: 0. CDR3 size: 13 residues. Germline V gene sequence: CDR1 SGDLS, CDR2 YYNGEE. The CDR3 sequence: CASSVTGGEKLFF. CDR3 sequence (DNA): TGTGCCAGCAGCGTGACAGGGGGTGAAAAACTGTTTTTT.

This clone was detected a few times. The chain has TRBV6-5 and TRBJ2-2; D is unclear. This CDR3 comprises 12 residues. Germline V gene lookup returns CDR1 MNHEY and CDR2 SVGAGI. V lost 0 bases and J lost 8, with 4 bases in between. The CDR3 DNA reads as TGTGCCAGCAGTTACTCACAGGGGGAGCTGTTTTTT. Protein: CASSYSQGELFF.

This clone has a handful of counts. This rearrangement joins TRBV29-1 to TRBJ2-7; tentative D call: TRBD2 (5 bases). Trimming removed 4 bases from V and 4 bases from J, with 14 bases in between. Germline V lookup: CDR1 SQVTM, CDR2 ANQGSEA. The CDR3 runs 13 residues. The CDR3 region has the DNA TGCAGCGTTGTAGCGCCCACCGGGTACGAGCAGTACTTC. Encoded protein: CSVVAPTGYEQYF.

This clone has more than one count but fewer than ten. The chain joins TRBV11-2 to TRBJ2-7, with 7 bases aligning to TRBD1. The trim removed 6 bases at V and 2 bases at J, leaving 4 bases unmatched. The germline CDR1 and CDR2 sequences are SGHAT and FQNNGV. This CDR3 is 13 amino acids long. For the CDR3, the DNA is TGTGCCAGCAGATGGGACAGAGCCTACGAGCAGTACTTC. Its protein is CASRWDRAYEQYF.

The J gene is TRBJ2-7, the V gene TRBV5-1, with 10 bases fitting TRBD1. Trimming cost V 4 bases and J 4 bases; bases outside gene matches: 8. Germline V CDR1 and CDR2: SGHRS, YFSETQ. The CDR3 sequence is 15 residues long. The DNA for the CDR3 is TGCGCCAGCAGCCTCCATGGGGACAGGGGTTACGAGCAGTACTTC. Amino acids: CASSLHGDRGYEQYF.

The chain is built from TRBV5-4 and TRBJ2-7, with a weak D call TRBD2 (6 bases). CDR1 is SGHNT, CDR2 YYREEE, per germline (reference sequence). Trimming removed 3 bases at V and 0 bases at J, with 10 bases between. There are 14 residues in the CDR3. The CDR3 region is CASSSPGDSYEQYF. The CDR3 DNA sequence: TGTGCCAGCAGCTCGCCGGGAGACTCCTACGAGCAGTACTTC.

The genes are TRBV4-1 and TRBJ2-3; 9 bases match TRBD1. Germline trimming cut 1 base from V and 5 bases from J; bases unmatched to any gene: 13. The V gene's germline CDR1 is MGHRA and CDR2 YSYEKL. The CDR3 runs 18 residues. The CDR3 sequence: CASSQGPPGTGSRDTQYF. The CDR3 nucleotides are TGCGCCAGCAGCCAAGGTCCCCCCGGGACAGGGTCGAGAGATACGCAGTATTTT.

This clone was counted between two and nine times. The chain has TRBV9 and TRBJ2-5; D is possibly TRBD2 (5 bases). Trimming took off 1 base at V and 5 bases at J, with 21 bases between the two ends. The CDR3 loop spans 17 amino acids. Germline V gene data show CDR1 as SGDLS and CDR2 as YYNGEE. CDR3 sequence reads: CASSVLIQASREETQYF. The CDR3 nucleotides read TGTGCCAGCAGCGTATTGATCCAGGCTAGCAGAGAGGAGACCCAGTACTTC.

Of note for this clone: The sample contains more than one DNA sequence encoding this CDR3. The V and J genes are TRBV18 and TRBJ2-5; TRBD1 might be the D (6 bases). This CDR3 spans 14 amino acids. V was trimmed by 2 bases and J by 0 bases, leaving 7 bases between them. Germline V gives CDR1 KGHSH, CDR2 LQKENI. The CDR3 region is CASSPDRNQETQYF. CDR3 coding DNA: TGTGCCAGCTCACCAGACAGGAACCAAGAGACCCAGTACTTC.

This chain links TRBV7-2 with TRBJ2-7; possibly TRBD1 for D (6 bases). The germline V and J ends were trimmed by 1 base and 3 bases, with 13 bases remaining between them. Germline V gene data show CDR1 as SGHTA and CDR2 as FQGNSA. The CDR3 extends over 15 amino acids. In nucleotides, the CDR3 is TGTGCCAGCAGCTTAGGGACAGCCTTGGTCTACGAGCAGTACTTC. This sequence encodes CASSLGTALVYEQYF.

In its sample, this clone was seen a few times. The chain joins TRBV11-3 to TRBJ2-4; 10 bases are a match to TRBD1. CDR1 and CDR2 from the germline V gene are SGHNT and YENEEA. The CDR3 contains 15 residues. The ends lost 4 bases at V and 8 bases at J; junction bases unmatched: 8. The CDR3 DNA reads as TGTGCCAGCAGCTCCGTGGGACAGGGGTTCTACATTCAGTACTTC. Its protein is CASSSVGQGFYIQYF. The variable domain in full, completed from reference TRBV11-3 and TRBJ2-4, reads EAGVVQSPRYKIIEKKQPVAFWCNPISGHNTLYWYLQNLGQGPELLIRYENEEAVDDSQLPKDRFSAERLKGVDSTLKIQPAELGDSAVYLCASSSVGQGFYIQYFGAGTRLSVL.

This clone has more than one count but fewer than ten. The chain carries TRBV27 and TRBJ2-3; a weak D match, TRBD2 (5 bases). CDR1 MNHEY and CDR2 SMNVEV come from the germline V gene (reference sequence). Between the trimmed V and J ends, which lost 5 bases and 6 bases, there was a span of 9 bases. The CDR3 is 12 amino acids. CDR3 DNA sequence: TGTGCCAGCAGTCCCCGAGGGGATACGCAGTATTTT. Encoded protein: CASSPRGDTQYF.

The CDR3 loop reads CASSRRTSGGADTGELFF. For the CDR3, the DNA is TGTGCCAGCAGCCGACGGACTAGCGGGGGGGCGGACACCGGGGAGCTGTTTTTT. This chain connects TRBV4-2 to TRBJ2-2; 15 bases fit TRBD2. The CDR3 spans 18 residues. Trimming at V came to 4 bases and at J to 3 bases, leaving 6 bases not matched to a gene. CDR1 and CDR2 (germline): LGHNA, YNFKEQ.

The CDR3 DNA follows: TGCGCCAGCAGCTTGGGGGACAGGGCAGAAGCTTTCTTT. Translation gives CASSLGDRAEAFF. This sequence joins TRBV5-1 and TRBJ1-1, with TRBD1 matching over 9 bases. In germline, CDR1 is SGHRS, CDR2 YFSETQ. The CDR3 sequence is 13 residues long. After removal of 0 bases from V and 8 bases from J, the junction contained 2 bases not matched to a gene. Filled out from reference TRBV5-1 and TRBJ1-1, the complete variable domain reads KAGVTQTPRYLIKTRGQQVTLSCSPISGHRSVSWYQQTPGQGLQFLFEYFSETQRNKGNFPGRFSGRQFSNSRSEMNVSTLELGDSALYLCASSLGDRAEAFFGQGTRLTVV.

The chain couples TRBV6-1 to TRBJ1-5, with 8 bases aligning to TRBD1. The trim removed 7 bases at V and 3 bases at J, leaving 5 bases unmatched. Germline CDR1 reads MNHNS; CDR2 reads SASEGT. This CDR3 contains 14 residues. CDR3 region: CASIRTGNNQPQHF. The DNA for the CDR3 is TGTGCCAGCATCCGGACAGGGAACAATCAGCCCCAGCATTTT.